Sequencing of this T cell receptor beta chain was carried out in a study of blood T cells in healthy people across ages. The wider study: The template switching approach captured approximately one barcoded beta molecule for every two T cells.

With respect to this clonotype: What it binds is unknown.

The use of a sample-barcoded 5' primer and a J-beta primer mix characterized a second PCR of about 7 to 12 cycles. TCRdb independently ran MiXCR on the 5' RACE reads; one entry per CDR3 protein. The profile covers 1 million or so distinct CDR3 sequences, with 45% appearing a single time and approximately 17% taken by the ten largest. Notes on the study in general: The study found more naive CD4+ cells and higher diversity in long-lived than aged donors. Shifts in expanded clonotypes may have been confounded by donor CMV status, which was unknown. PBMCs that were unsorted prevented a conclusive naive versus antigen-experienced comparison.

The CDR3 contains 15 residues. V lost 4 bases and J lost 5, with 17 bases in between. The germline gives CDR1 LGHDT, CDR2 YNNKEL (reference sequence). This sequence originates from a woman aged 55-75 years in good health. The chain recombines TRBV3-1 with TRBJ2-5, with D maybe TRBD1 (5 bases). The sequenced material came from blood. CDR3 loop: CASSPQALVIETQYF. CDR3 coding DNA: TGTGCCAGCAGCCCACAGGCCCTGGTGATCGAGACCCAGTACTTC.